These 28 T cell receptor beta chains came from one sample sequenced in a study of cytomegalovirus exposure and HLA in healthy donors. With 60 Vbeta and 13 Jbeta primers, the PCR was carried out. Repertoires were generated with immunoSEQ multiplex PCR, while TCRdb's copy carries only in-frame clones and drops some. This sample yields around 160,000 clones, of which roughly 79% are seen a single time; roughly 1% belongs to the top ten. The sequencing sample was made of PBMCs. These receptors all come from a woman in her 40s in good health and CMV-seronegative.

The table lists this clone with a few counts. This chain connects TRBV25-1 to TRBJ2-7, with unresolved D. The CDR3 runs 16 residues. Germline V gene data show CDR1 as MGHDK and CDR2 as SYGVNS. DNA of the CDR3: TGTGCTATAATTGTACCGGAGCGCGGAATCTACTACGAGCAGTACTTC. It specifies CAIIVPERGIYYEQYF.

The V and J genes are TRBV7-9 and TRBJ2-1; 7 bases are shared with TRBD2. Germline-derived CDR1 and CDR2 are SEHNR and FQNEAQ (reference sequence). The CDR3 is 15 residues long. V lost 5 bases, J lost 5 bases, and 9 bases stayed unmatched. CDR3 in amino acids: CASSLTGLLNNEQFF. DNA of the CDR3: TGTGCCAGCAGCCTTACGGGACTACTTAACAATGAGCAGTTCTTC.

The rearrangement uses TRBV5-6 and TRBJ2-1; TRBD2 might be the D (5 bases). In germline, CDR1 is SGHDT, CDR2 YYEEEE. With 0 bases removed from V and 9 bases from J, the gap between germline ends came to 10 bases. CDR3 length: 13 residues. This CDR3 is CASSLEVRGEQFF. Written as DNA, the CDR3 is TGTGCCAGCAGCTTGGAGGTTCGGGGTGAGCAGTTCTTC.

This clone was recorded only once. The chain employs TRBV2 and TRBJ2-7; TRBD2 matches 11 bases. CDR1 SNHLY and CDR2 FYNNEI come from the germline V gene. The CDR3 covers 18 residues. With V trimmed by 9 bases and J by 5 bases, 21 bases remained unmatched. This chain's CDR3 is CASTGAFTTSGKVNEQYF. CDR3 nucleotide sequence: TGTGCCAGTACTGGGGCCTTTACGACTAGCGGGAAGGTCAACGAGCAGTACTTC.

Only one count was recorded for this clone. The chain joins TRBV28 to TRBJ2-7, with 7 bases that match TRBD1. The V and J ends lost 7 bases and 2 bases, in that order; junction bases with no gene match: 11. The CDR3 runs 15 residues. CDR1 MDHEN and CDR2 SYDVKM come from the germline V gene. The CDR3 is CASTTPGQGAYEQYF. The CDR3 bases are TGTGCCAGCACCACACCAGGGCAGGGGGCCTACGAGCAGTACTTC. The whole variable domain, filled in from reference TRBV28 and TRBJ2-7, reads DVKVTQSSRYLVKRTGEKVFLECVQDMDHENMFWYRQDPGLGLRLIYFSYDVKMKEKGDIPEGYSVSREKKERFSLILESASTNQTSMYLCASTTPGQGAYEQYFGPGTRLTVT.

The rearrangement joins TRBV19 to TRBJ2-6; 9 bases agree with TRBD1. This CDR3 is 17 amino acids long. Looked up from germline, CDR1 is LNHDA and CDR2 is SQIVND (reference sequence). V shed 5 bases and J 0 bases; nucleotides not matched to a gene: 5. The CDR3 DNA reads TGTGCCAGTAGTTCGGGGACAGGGTTCTCTGGGGCCAACGTCCTGACTTTC. This codes for CASSSGTGFSGANVLTF.

V gene TRBV5-1 combines with J gene TRBJ2-3; 16 nucleotides line up with TRBD2. Germline-derived CDR1 and CDR2 are SGHRS and YFSETQ. The CDR3 consists of 19 residues. The V and J ends lost 3 bases and 0 bases, in that order; junction bases with no gene match: 7. CDR3 nucleotides: TGCGCCAGCAGCTCTGGGACTAGCGGGAGGGTTGCGAGCACAGATACGCAGTATTTT. Translation gives CASSSGTSGRVASTDTQYF. The full variable domain, with the rest looked up from reference TRBV5-1 and TRBJ2-3, is KAGVTQTPRYLIKTRGQQVTLSCSPISGHRSVSWYQQTPGQGLQFLFEYFSETQRNKGNFPGRFSGRQFSNSRSEMNVSTLELGDSALYLCASSSGTSGRVASTDTQYFGPGTRLTVL.

This clone was observed a single time. The same CDR3 arises from other DNA sequences in this sample as well. The gene calls are TRBV5-6 and TRBJ2-7; weak D call: TRBD2 (6 bases). Germline V lookup: CDR1 SGHDT, CDR2 YYEEEE. Trimming removed 3 bases at V and 0 bases at J, with 13 bases between. The CDR3 runs 15 residues. CDR3 coding DNA: TGTGCCAGCAGCTCCCGGGACTTGAGCTCCTACGAGCAGTACTTC. It codes for CASSSRDLSSYEQYF. The complete variable domain, with remaining parts taken from reference TRBV5-6 and TRBJ2-7, reads DAGVTQSPTHLIKTRGQQVTLRCSPKSGHDTVSWYQQALGQGPQFIFQYYEEEERQRGNFPDRFSGHQFPNYSSELNVNALLLGDSALYLCASSSRDLSSYEQYFGPGTRLTVT.

This clone has only a few counts. The chain employs TRBV7-2 and TRBJ1-1; D perhaps matches TRBD1 (6 bases). V was pared by 2 bases and J by 7 bases, with 17 bases between. The CDR3 extends over 15 amino acids. Germline values: CDR1 SGHTA, CDR2 FQGNSA. CDR3 in amino acids: CASSLTPQGEGEAFF. The CDR3 DNA is TGTGCCAGCAGCTTAACCCCACAGGGCGAGGGTGAAGCTTTCTTT. The whole variable domain, remainder taken from reference TRBV7-2 and TRBJ1-1, is GAGVSQSPSNKVTEKGKDVELRCDPISGHTALYWYRQSLGQGLEFLIYFQGNSAPDKSGLPSDRFSAERTGGSVSTLTIQRTQQEDSAVYLCASSLTPQGEGEAFFGQGTRLTVV.

This clone was counted a few times. The CDR3 coding sequence is TGTGCCAGCAGTGAAATGGGACAGGGTATGAATGAGCAGTTCTTC. Amino acids: CASSEMGQGMNEQFF. This chain joins TRBV6-1 and TRBJ2-1, with 9 bases identical to TRBD1. The CDR3 is 15 amino acids. Per the germline V gene, CDR1 is MNHNS and CDR2 is SASEGT. J was trimmed by 7 bases and V by 2 bases; bases with no gene match: 6.

J is TRBJ2-3 and V is TRBV6-5, with D perhaps TRBD1 (6 bases). The length of the CDR3 is 13 residues. Germline CDR1 reads MNHEY; CDR2 reads SVGAGI. With 7 bases removed from V and 3 bases from J, the gap between germline ends came to 11 bases. CDR3 amino acids: CASTRGATDTQYF. CDR3 nucleotide sequence: TGTGCCAGCACCAGGGGCGCGACAGATACGCAGTATTTT.

This chain links TRBV29-1 with TRBJ1-2; 8 bases are shared with TRBD1. V lost 4 bases to trimming and J lost 4 bases; unmatched junction nucleotides: 5. The CDR3 spans 13 residues. Germline V gives CDR1 SQVTM, CDR2 ANQGSEA. The CDR3 sequence is CSVVGQEGYGYTF. The CDR3, as DNA: TGCAGCGTTGTGGGACAGGAGGGCTATGGCTACACCTTC.

Comments on this clone: Germline and junction disagree at one end, which may indicate a read error. The chain recombines TRBV2 with TRBJ2-1, with D maybe TRBD2 (5 bases). This CDR3 spans 12 amino acids. Per the germline V gene, CDR1 is SNHLY and CDR2 is FYNNEI. The CDR3 region is CASSDRSDRRLF. The CDR3 DNA sequence: TGTGCCAGCAGTGACCGTAGCGACCGCCGACTCTTC.

This clone has only a few counts. The V and J genes are TRBV6-5 and TRBJ2-1; a possible D gene is TRBD2 (6 bases). Trimming pared 4 bases from V and 9 bases from J, leaving 22 bases between. Germline V CDR1 and CDR2: MNHEY, SVGAGI. CDR3 size: 16 residues. The DNA of the CDR3 is TGTGCCAGCAGTTCCTCCGGGACTGAGCAGAGTCGTGAGCAGTTCTTC. Its translation: CASSSSGTEQSREQFF.

CDR3 residues: CASSASGRGEQYF. In nucleotides, the CDR3 is TGTGCCAGCAGCGCTAGCGGGCGCGGGGAGCAGTACTTC. This rearrangement joins TRBV7-9 to TRBJ2-7; 8 positions agree with TRBD2. V was clipped by 5 bases and J by 7 bases; unmatched bases: 7. Germline-derived CDR1 and CDR2 are SEHNR and FQNEAQ (reference sequence). The CDR3 extends over 13 amino acids.

This clone was recorded a few times. The V and J genes are TRBV29-1 and TRBJ2-2; TRBD2 is a possible D gene (6 bases). This CDR3 contains 15 residues. V was cut by 5 bases and J by 0 bases, with 13 bases left in between. CDR1 is SQVTM and CDR2 is ANQGSEA in the germline V gene. CDR3 region: CSVLLGGPNTGELFF. The CDR3 DNA sequence: TGCAGCGTTCTTTTGGGGGGACCGAACACCGGGGAGCTGTTTTTT.

The rearrangement uses TRBV7-2 and TRBJ2-2; D gene uncertain. The germline V and J ends were trimmed by 3 bases and 2 bases, with 7 bases remaining between them. This CDR3 is 14 amino acids long. Germline CDR1 SGHTA, CDR2 FQGNSA. In nucleotides, the CDR3 is TGTGCCAGCAGCTTCCAAACTAACACCGGGGAGCTGTTTTTT. This translates into CASSFQTNTGELFF.

The chain employs TRBV28 and TRBJ2-7; D perhaps matches TRBD1 (5 bases). V shed 10 bases and J shed 2 bases, with 12 bases lying between them. The CDR3 length is 12 residues. Germline CDR1 MDHEN, CDR2 SYDVKM. In DNA form, the CDR3 reads TGTGCCACACAGGACCAGCCCTACGAGCAGTACTTC. It yields the protein CATQDQPYEQYF.

V usage is TRBV7-8 and J usage is TRBJ2-7; 10 bases line up with TRBD1. V gave up 3 bases and J gave up 7 bases; unmatched junction bases: 6. Germline CDR1 and CDR2: SGHVS and FQNEAQ. The CDR3 consists of 14 residues. DNA of the CDR3: TGTGCCAGCAGCTTCAGACAGGGGGCTTGGGAGCAGTACTTC. It yields the protein CASSFRQGAWEQYF.

This clone has a single count. The chain employs TRBV28 and TRBJ1-5; 10 positions match TRBD1. This CDR3 contains 15 residues. Germline CDR1 reads MDHEN; CDR2 reads SYDVKM. J lost 4 bases, V lost 5 bases, and 5 bases had no gene match. The CDR3 DNA reads as TGTGCCAGCAGTCTCCAGGGACAGGGGAATCAGCCCCAGCATTTT. Its protein is CASSLQGQGNQPQHF.

The rearrangement links TRBV2 to TRBJ2-3; 9 nucleotides match TRBD2. The CDR3 extends over 15 amino acids. Trimming at V came to 6 bases and at J to 1 base, leaving 5 bases not matched to a gene. Germline V gives CDR1 SNHLY, CDR2 FYNNEI. The CDR3 is CASSPRTSGTDTQYF. In nucleotides, the CDR3 is TGTGCCAGCAGCCCGCGGACTAGCGGCACAGATACGCAGTATTTT.

This chain links TRBV9 with TRBJ1-1; possibly TRBD1 for D (5 bases). The CDR3 spans 14 residues. V lost 3 bases, J lost 3 bases, and 12 bases lay in between. Germline assignment: CDR1 SGDLS and CDR2 YYNGEE. The CDR3 nucleotides read TGTGCCAGCAGCGCAACCCAGGGTTACACTGAAGCTTTCTTT. Its protein product is CASSATQGYTEAFF.

J is TRBJ1-5 and V is TRBV6-1, with TRBD1 as a possible D gene (5 bases). Deletions cut 6 bases from V and 3 bases from J, with 12 bases between. CDR3 length: 14 amino acids. Germline CDR1 MNHNS, CDR2 SASEGT. CDR3 sequence (DNA): TGTGCCAGCAGAGGAAGACAGTACAATCAGCCCCAGCATTTT. This gives the protein CASRGRQYNQPQHF.

This sequence joins TRBV28 and TRBJ1-4; no clear D gene. V shed 1 base and J shed 3 bases, with 9 bases lying between them. This CDR3 contains 15 residues. Germline CDR1 and CDR2: MDHEN and SYDVKM. CDR3 sequence reads: CASSLFRLSNEKLFF. CDR3 coding DNA: TGTGCCAGCAGTTTATTTCGTCTTTCTAATGAAAAACTGTTTTTT.

In regard to this clone: At the DNA level, this CDR3 is encoded by other sequences in the same sample as well. This chain links TRBV5-1 with TRBJ1-2; D possibly corresponds to TRBD1 (6 bases). V lost 0 bases and J lost 5, with 8 bases in between. This CDR3 has 13 residues. Germline loops: CDR1 SGHRS, CDR2 YFSETQ. CDR3 protein: CASSLEGGYGYTF. The CDR3, as DNA: TGCGCCAGCAGCTTGGAAGGGGGTTATGGCTACACCTTC.

The chain has TRBV28 and TRBJ1-2; D is ambiguous. There are 15 residues in the CDR3. Trimming shortened V by 2 bases and J by 4 bases, and 14 bases separated the two germline ends. CDR1 is MDHEN and CDR2 is SYDVKM in the germline V gene. CDR3 nucleotide sequence: TGTGCCAGCAGTTTAGATCCCTCAGGAGGCTATGGCTACACCTTC. It specifies CASSLDPSGGYGYTF.

This clone has more than one count but fewer than ten. The chain links TRBV7-3 to TRBJ1-1, with 7 positions matching TRBD1. CDR1 and CDR2 from the germline V gene are SGHTA and FQGTGA. The CDR3 totals 14 residues. The J segment lost 4 bases and the V segment lost 4 bases, leaving 6 bases of the junction unmatched. CDR3 region: CASSSETGSTEAFF. The CDR3, as DNA: TGTGCCAGCAGCTCCGAGACAGGGAGCACTGAAGCTTTCTTT.

CDR3: CASSPSGTSSNEQFF. As DNA, the CDR3 is TGTGCCAGCAGTCCCAGCGGGACCTCTTCCAATGAGCAGTTCTTC. The chain links TRBV6-1 to TRBJ2-1, with 7 nucleotides matching TRBD2. J lost 6 bases, V lost 5 bases, and 10 bases had no gene match. Germline V lookup: CDR1 MNHNS, CDR2 SASEGT. The CDR3 totals 15 residues.